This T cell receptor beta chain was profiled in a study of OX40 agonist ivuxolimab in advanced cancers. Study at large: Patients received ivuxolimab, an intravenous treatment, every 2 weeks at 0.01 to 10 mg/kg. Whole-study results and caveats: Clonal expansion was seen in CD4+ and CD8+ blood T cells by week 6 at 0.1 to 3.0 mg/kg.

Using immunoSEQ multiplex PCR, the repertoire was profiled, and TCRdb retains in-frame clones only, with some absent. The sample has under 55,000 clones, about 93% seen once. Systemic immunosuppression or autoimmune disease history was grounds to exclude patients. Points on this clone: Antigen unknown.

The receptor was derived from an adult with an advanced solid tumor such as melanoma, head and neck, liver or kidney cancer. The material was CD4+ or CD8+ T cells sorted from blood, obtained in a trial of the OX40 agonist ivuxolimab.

This chain's CDR3 is CASSYGQGGNTIYF. The CDR3 DNA sequence: TGCGCCAGCAGCTATGGACAGGGTGGAAACACCATATATTTT. The chain employs TRBV5-1 and TRBJ1-3, with 8 positions matching TRBD1. The V gene's germline CDR1 is SGHRS and CDR2 YFSETQ. The length of the CDR3 is 14 residues. The ends lost 3 bases at V and 3 bases at J; junction bases unmatched: 2.